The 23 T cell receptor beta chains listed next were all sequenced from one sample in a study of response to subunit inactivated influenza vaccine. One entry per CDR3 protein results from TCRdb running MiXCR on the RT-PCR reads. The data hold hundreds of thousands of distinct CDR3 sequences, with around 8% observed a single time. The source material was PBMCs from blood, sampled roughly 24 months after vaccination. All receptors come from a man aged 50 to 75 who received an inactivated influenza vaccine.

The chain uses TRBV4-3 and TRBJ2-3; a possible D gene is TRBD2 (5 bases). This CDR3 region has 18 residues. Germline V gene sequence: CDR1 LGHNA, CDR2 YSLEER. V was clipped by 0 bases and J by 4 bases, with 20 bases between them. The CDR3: CASSQDSVASSPADTQYF. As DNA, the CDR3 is TGCGCCAGCAGCCAAGATTCGGTAGCGTCCTCCCCCGCAGATACGCAGTATTTT.

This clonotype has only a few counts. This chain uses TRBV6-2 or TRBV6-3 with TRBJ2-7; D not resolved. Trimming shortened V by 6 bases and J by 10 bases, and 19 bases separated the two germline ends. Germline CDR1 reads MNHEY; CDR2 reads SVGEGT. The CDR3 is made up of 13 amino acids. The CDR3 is CASRPPNNYKQYF. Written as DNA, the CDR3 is TGTGCCAGCAGACCCCCCAACAACTATAAACAGTACTTC.

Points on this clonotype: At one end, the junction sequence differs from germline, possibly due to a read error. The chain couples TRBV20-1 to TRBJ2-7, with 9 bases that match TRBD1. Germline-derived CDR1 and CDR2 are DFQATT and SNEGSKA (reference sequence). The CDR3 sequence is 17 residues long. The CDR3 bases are TGCAGTGCCGAGCACGGGACAGGGATCCCCCTCTCCTACGAGCAGTACTTT. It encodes CSAEHGTGIPLSYEQYF.

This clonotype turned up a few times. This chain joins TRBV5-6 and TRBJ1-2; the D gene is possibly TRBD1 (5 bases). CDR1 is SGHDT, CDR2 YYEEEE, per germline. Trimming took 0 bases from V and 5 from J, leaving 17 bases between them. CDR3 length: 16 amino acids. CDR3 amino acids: CASSLVGRTLFYGYTF. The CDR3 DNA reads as TGTGCCAGCAGCTTGGTGGGACGGACCCTTTTTTATGGCTACACCTTC.

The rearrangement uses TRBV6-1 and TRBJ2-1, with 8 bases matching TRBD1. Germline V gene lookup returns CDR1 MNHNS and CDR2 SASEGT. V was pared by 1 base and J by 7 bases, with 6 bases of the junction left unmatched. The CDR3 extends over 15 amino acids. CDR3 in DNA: TGTGCCAGCAGTGAAGTCAGGGGGCGAGGGAATGAGCAGTTCTTC. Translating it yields CASSEVRGRGNEQFF.

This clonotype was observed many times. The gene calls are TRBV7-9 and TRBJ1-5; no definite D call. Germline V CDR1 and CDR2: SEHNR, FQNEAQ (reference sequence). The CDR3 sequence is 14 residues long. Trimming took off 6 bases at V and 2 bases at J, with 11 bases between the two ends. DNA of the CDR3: TGTGCCAGCAGGACGCGTCCGGGCAATCAGCCCCAGCATTTT. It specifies CASRTRPGNQPQHF. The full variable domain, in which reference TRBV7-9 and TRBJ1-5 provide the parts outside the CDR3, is DTGVSQNPRHKITKRGQNVTFRCDPISEHNRLYWYRQTLGQGPEFLTYFQNEAQLEKSRLLSDRFSAERPKGSFSTLEIQRTEQGDSAMYLCASRTRPGNQPQHFGDGTRLSIL.

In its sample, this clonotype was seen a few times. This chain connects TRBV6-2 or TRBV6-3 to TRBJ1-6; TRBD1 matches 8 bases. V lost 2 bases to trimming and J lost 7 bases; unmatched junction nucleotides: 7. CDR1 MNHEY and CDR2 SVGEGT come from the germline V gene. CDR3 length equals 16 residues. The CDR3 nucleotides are TGTGCCAGCAGTTACGCGGCAGGGGGCCAGAATTCACCCCTCCACTTT. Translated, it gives CASSYAAGGQNSPLHF.

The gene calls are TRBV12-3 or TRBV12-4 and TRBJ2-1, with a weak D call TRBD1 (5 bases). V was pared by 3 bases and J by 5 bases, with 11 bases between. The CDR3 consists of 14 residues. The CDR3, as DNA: TGTGCCAGCAGTTTTGCGGTGGGGCACAATGAGCAGTTCTTC. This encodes CASSFAVGHNEQFF.

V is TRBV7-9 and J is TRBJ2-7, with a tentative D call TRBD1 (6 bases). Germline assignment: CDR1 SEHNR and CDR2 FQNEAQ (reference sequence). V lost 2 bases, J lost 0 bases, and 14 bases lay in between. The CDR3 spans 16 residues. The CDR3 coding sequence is TGTGCCAGCAGCTTACGCAGGGGAGTAGGCTCCTACGAGCAGTACTTC. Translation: CASSLRRGVGSYEQYF.

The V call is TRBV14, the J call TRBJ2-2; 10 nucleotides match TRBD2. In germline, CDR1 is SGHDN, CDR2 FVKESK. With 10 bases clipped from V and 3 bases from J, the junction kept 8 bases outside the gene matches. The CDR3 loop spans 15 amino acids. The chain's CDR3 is CATSPSGSYTGELFF. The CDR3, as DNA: TGTGCCACCTCCCCTAGCGGGAGTTACACCGGGGAGCTGTTTTTT.

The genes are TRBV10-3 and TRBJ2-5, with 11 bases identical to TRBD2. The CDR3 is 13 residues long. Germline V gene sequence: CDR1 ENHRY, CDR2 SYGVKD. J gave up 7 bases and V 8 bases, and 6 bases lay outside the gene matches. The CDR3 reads CAIRGTSGLTQYF. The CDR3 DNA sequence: TGTGCCATCCGCGGGACTAGCGGATTGACCCAGTACTTC.

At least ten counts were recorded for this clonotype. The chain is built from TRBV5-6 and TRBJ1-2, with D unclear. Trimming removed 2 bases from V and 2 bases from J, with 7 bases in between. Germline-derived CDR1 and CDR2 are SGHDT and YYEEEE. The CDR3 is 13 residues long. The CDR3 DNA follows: TGTGCCAGCAGCTTAGCTGAAAACTATGGCTACACCTTC. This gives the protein CASSLAENYGYTF.

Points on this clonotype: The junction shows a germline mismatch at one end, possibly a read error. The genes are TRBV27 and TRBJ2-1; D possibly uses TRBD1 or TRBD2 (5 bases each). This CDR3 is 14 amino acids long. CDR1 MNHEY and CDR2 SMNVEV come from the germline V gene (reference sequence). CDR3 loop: CASRMGPPYKEQFF. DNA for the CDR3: TGTGCCAGTCGTATGGGACCGCCCTACAAGGAGCAGTTCTTC.

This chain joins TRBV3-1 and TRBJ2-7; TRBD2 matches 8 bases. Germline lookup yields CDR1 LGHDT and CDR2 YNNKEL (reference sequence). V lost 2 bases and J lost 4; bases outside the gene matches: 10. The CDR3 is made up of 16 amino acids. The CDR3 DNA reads TGTGCCAGCAGCCAAACTTCCGGGACTAGATTTTACGAGCAGTACTTC. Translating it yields CASSQTSGTRFYEQYF.

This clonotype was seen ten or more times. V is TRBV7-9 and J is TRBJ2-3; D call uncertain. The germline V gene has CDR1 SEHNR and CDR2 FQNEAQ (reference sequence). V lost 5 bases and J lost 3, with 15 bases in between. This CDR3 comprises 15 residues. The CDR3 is CASSRTASSTDTQYF. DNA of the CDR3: TGTGCCAGCAGCCGAACCGCGTCGTCTACAGATACGCAGTATTTT.

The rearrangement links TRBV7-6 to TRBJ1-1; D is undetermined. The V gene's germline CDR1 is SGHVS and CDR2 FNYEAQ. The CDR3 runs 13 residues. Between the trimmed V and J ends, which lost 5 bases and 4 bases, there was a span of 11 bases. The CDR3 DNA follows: TGTGCCAGCAGCAGTCAGAAGATCACTGAAGCTTTCTTT. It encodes CASSSQKITEAFF. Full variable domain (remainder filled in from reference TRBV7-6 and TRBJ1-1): GAGVSQSPRYKVTKRGQDVALRCDPISGHVSLYWYRQALGQGPEFLTYFNYEAQQDKSGLPNDRFSAERPEGSISTLTIQRTEQRDSAMYRCASSSQKITEAFFGQGTRLTVV.

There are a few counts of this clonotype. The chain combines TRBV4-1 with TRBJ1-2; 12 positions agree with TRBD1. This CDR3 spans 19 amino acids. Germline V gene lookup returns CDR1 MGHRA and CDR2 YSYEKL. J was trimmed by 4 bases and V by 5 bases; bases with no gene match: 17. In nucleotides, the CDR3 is TGCGCCAGCAGCGCTACAACCTGGGACAGGGGGCGCAGGGTCTATGGCTACACCTTC. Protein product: CASSATTWDRGRRVYGYTF.

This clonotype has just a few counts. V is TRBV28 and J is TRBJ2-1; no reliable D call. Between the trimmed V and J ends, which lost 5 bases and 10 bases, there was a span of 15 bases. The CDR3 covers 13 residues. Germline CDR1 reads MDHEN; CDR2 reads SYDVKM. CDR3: CASSPIRQVEQFF. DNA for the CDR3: TGTGCCAGCAGTCCCATAAGGCAGGTCGAGCAGTTCTTC. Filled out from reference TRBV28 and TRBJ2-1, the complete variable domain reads DVKVTQSSRYLVKRTGEKVFLECVQDMDHENMFWYRQDPGLGLRLIYFSYDVKMKEKGDIPEGYSVSREKKERFSLILESASTNQTSMYLCASSPIRQVEQFFGPGTRLTVL.

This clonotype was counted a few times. CDR3 DNA sequence: TGTGCCACCAGCAGAGATCTGGCGGATACGCAGTATTTT. Its protein product is CATSRDLADTQYF. The V gene is TRBV15, the J gene TRBJ2-3; D is uncertain. This CDR3 contains 13 residues. Germline CDR1 is LNHNV and CDR2 is YYDKDF (reference sequence). Trimming cost V 0 bases and J 6 bases, with 7 bases left between them.

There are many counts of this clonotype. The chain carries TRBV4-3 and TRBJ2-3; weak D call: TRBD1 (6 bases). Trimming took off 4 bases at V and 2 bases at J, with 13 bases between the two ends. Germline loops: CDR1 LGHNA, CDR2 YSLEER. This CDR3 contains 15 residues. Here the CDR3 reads CASSLHRVSTDTQYF. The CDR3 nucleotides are TGCGCCAGCAGCCTACACAGGGTTTCCACAGATACGCAGTATTTT.

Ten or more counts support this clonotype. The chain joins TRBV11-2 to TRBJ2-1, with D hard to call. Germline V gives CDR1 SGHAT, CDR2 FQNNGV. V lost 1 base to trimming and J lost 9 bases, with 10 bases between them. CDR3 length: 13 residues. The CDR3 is CASSLGSESEQFF. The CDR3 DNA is TGTGCCAGCAGCTTAGGGTCGGAGAGTGAGCAGTTCTTC.

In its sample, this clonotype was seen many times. CDR3 sequence (DNA): TGTGCCACCAGCACACAGAGAAGCTCCTACAATGAGCAGTTCTTC. Residues: CATSTQRSSYNEQFF. The J gene is TRBJ2-1, the V gene TRBV15; D is unclear. Trimming cost V 4 bases and J 0 bases, with 10 bases left between them. Germline CDR1 LNHNV, CDR2 YYDKDF (reference sequence). The CDR3 extends over 15 amino acids.

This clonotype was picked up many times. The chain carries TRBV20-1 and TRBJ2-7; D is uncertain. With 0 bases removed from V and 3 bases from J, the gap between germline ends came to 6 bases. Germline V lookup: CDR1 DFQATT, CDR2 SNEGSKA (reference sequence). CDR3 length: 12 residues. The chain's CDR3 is CSARDRLYEQYF. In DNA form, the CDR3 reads TGCAGTGCTAGAGATCGACTCTACGAGCAGTACTTC.